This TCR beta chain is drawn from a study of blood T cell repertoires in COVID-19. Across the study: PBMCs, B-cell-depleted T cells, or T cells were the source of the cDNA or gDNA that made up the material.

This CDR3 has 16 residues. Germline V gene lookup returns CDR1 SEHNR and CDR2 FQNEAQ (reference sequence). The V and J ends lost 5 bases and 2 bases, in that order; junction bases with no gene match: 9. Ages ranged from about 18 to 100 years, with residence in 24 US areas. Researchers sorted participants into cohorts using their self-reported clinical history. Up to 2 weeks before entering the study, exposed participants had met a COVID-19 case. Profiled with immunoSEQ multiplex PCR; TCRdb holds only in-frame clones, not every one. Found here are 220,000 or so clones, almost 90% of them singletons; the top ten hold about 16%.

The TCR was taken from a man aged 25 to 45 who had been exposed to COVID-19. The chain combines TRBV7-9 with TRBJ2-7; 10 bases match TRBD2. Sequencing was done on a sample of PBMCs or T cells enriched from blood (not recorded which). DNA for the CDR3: TGTGCCAGCAGCCCTACGTCTCTAGCGGGAGCCTACGAGCAGTACTTC. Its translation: CASSPTSLAGAYEQYF.